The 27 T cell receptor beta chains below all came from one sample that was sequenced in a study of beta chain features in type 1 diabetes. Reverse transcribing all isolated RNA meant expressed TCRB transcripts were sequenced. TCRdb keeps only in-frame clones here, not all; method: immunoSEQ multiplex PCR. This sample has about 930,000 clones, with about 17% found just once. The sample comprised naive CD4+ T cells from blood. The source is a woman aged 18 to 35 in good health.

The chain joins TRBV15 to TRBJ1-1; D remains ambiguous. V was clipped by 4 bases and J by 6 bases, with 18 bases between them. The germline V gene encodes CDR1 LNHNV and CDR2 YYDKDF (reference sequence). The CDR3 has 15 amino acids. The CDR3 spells CATSIHLDSFPEAFF. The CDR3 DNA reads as TGTGCCACCAGCATCCATTTGGACTCATTCCCTGAAGCTTTCTTT.

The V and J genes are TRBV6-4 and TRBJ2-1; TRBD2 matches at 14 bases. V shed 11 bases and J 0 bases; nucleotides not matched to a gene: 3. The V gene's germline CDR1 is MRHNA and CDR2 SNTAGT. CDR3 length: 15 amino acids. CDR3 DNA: TGTGCCTCAGGGACTAGCGGGAGCTCCTACAATGAGCAGTTCTTC. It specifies CASGTSGSSYNEQFF.

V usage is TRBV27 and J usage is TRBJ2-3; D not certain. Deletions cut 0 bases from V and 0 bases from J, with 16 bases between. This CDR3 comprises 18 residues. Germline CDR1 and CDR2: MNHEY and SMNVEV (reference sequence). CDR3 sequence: CASSLSYSGQTSTDTQYF. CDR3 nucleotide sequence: TGTGCCAGCAGTTTATCGTATTCGGGTCAGACAAGCACAGATACGCAGTATTTT.

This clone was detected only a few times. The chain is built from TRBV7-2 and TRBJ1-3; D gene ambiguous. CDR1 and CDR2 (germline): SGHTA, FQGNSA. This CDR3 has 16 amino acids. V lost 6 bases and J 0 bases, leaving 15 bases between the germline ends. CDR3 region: CASSFQSYSSGNTIYF. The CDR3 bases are TGTGCCAGCAGTTTCCAATCGTACTCCTCTGGAAACACCATATATTTT.

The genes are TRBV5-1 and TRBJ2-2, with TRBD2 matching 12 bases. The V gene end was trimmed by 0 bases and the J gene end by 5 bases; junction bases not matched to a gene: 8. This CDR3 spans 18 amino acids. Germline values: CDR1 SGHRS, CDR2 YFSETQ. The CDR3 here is CASSLAATSGRETGELFF. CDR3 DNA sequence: TGCGCCAGCAGCTTGGCCGCGACTAGCGGGAGAGAGACCGGGGAGCTGTTTTTT.

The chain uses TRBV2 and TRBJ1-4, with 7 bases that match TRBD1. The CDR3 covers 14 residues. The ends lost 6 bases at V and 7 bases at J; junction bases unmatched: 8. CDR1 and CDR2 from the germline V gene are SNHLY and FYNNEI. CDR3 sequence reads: CASSIQGRSEKLFF. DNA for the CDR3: TGTGCCAGCAGCATACAGGGGCGGAGTGAAAAACTGTTTTTT.

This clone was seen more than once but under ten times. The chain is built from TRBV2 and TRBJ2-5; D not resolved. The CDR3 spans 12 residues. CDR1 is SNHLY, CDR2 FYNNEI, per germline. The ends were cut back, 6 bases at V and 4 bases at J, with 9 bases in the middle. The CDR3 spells CASRANGETQYF. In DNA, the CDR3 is TGTGCCAGCAGGGCAAATGGAGAGACCCAGTACTTC.

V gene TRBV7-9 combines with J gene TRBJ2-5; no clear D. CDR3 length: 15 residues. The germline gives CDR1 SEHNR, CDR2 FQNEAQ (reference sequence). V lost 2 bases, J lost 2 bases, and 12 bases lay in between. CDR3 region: CASSLWQIVQETQYF. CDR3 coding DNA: TGTGCCAGCAGCTTATGGCAGATAGTACAAGAGACCCAGTACTTC.

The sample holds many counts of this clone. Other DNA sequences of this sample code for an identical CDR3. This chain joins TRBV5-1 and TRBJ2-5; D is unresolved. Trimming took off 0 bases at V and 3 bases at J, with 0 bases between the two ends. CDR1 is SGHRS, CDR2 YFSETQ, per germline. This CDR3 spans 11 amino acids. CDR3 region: CASSLEETQYF. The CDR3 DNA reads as TGCGCCAGCAGCTTGGAAGAGACCCAGTACTTC.

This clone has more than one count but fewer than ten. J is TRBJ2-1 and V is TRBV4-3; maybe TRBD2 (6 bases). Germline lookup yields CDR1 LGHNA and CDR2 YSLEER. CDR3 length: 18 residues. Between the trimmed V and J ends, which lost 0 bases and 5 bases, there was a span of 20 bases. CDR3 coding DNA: TGCGCCAGCAGCCAAGATGGCTGGAGAGCTAGCGAACACAATGAGCAGTTCTTC. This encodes CASSQDGWRASEHNEQFF.

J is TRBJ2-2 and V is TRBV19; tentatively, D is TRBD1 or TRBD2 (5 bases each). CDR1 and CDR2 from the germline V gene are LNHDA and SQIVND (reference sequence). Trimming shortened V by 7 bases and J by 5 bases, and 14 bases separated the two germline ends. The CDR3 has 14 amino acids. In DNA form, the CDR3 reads TGTGCCAGTACCTTCGGGACCTCAACCGGGGAGCTGTTTTTT. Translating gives CASTFGTSTGELFF.

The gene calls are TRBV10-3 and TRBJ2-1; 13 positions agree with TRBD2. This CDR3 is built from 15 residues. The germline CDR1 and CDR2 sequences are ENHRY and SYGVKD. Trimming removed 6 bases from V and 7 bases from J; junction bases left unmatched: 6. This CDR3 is CAISTGLAGFNEQFF. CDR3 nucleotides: TGTGCCATCAGCACGGGACTAGCGGGATTTAATGAGCAGTTCTTC.

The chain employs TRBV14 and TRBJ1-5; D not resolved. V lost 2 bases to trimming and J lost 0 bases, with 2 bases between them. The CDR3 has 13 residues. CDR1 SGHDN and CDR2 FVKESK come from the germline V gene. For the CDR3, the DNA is TGTGCCAGCAGCCAACATAGCAATCAGCCCCAGCATTTT. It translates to CASSQHSNQPQHF.

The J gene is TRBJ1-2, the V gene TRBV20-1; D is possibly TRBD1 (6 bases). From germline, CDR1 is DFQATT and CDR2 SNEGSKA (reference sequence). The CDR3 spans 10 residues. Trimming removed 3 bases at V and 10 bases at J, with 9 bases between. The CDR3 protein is CSARHRAYTF. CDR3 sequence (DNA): TGCAGTGCTAGGCACAGGGCCTACACCTTC.

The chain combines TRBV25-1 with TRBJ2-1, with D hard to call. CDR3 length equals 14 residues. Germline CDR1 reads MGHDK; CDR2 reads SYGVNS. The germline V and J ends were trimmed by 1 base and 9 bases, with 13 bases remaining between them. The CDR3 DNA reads TGTGCCAGCAGTGAATTCGGTCGGCCGAGTGAGCAGTTCTTC. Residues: CASSEFGRPSEQFF.

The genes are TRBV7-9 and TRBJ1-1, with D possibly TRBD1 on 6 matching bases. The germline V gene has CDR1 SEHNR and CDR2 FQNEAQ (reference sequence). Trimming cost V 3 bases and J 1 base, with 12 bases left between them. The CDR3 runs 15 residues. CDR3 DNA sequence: TGTGCCAGCAGCTTCATCGGGGGCTCGAACACTGAAGCTTTCTTT. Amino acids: CASSFIGGSNTEAFF.

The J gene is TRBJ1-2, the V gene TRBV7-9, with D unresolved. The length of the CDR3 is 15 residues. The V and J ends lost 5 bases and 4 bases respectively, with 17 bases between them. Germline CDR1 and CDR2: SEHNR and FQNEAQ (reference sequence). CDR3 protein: CASSQGSRDGYGYTF. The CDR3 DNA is TGTGCCAGCAGCCAAGGATCCCGGGATGGCTATGGCTACACCTTC.

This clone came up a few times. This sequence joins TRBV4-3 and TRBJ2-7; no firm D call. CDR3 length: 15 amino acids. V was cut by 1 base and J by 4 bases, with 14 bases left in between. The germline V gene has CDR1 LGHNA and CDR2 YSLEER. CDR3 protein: CASSQGLGAGYEQYF. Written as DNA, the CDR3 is TGCGCCAGCAGCCAAGGGCTAGGCGCCGGATACGAGCAGTACTTC.

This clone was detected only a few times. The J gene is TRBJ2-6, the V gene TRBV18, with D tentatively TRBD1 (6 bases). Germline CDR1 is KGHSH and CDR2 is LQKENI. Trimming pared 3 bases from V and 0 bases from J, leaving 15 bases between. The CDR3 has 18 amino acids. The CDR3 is CASSPKNGQISGANVLTF. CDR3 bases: TGTGCCAGCTCACCTAAGAATGGACAGATCTCTGGGGCCAACGTCCTGACTTTC.

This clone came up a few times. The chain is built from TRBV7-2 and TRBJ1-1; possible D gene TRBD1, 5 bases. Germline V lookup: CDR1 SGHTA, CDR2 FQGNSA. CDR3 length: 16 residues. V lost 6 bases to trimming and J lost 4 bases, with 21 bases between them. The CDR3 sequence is CASSSSVSRAGTEAFF. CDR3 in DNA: TGTGCCAGCAGTTCCAGCGTGAGCAGGGCGGGCACTGAAGCTTTCTTT.

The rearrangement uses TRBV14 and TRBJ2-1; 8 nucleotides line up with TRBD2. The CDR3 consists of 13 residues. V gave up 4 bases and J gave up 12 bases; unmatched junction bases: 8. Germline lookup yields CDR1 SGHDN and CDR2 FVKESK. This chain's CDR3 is CASSLGGTSRQFF. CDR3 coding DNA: TGTGCCAGCAGCCTGGGGGGGACTAGTAGGCAGTTCTTC.

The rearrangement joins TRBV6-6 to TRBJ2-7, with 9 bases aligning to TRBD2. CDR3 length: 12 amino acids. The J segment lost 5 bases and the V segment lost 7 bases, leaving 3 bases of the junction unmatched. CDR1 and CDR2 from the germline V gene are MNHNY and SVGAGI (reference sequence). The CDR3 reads CASKRGDHEQYF. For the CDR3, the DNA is TGTGCCAGCAAGCGGGGGGACCACGAGCAGTACTTC.

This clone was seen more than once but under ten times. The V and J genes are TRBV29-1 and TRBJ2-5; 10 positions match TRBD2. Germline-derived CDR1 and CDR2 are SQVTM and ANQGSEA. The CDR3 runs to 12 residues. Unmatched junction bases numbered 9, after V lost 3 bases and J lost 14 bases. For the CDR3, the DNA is TGCAGCGTTGATAGCGGGAGGCCACCCCCCTACTTC. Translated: CSVDSGRPPPYF.

CDR3 sequence reads: CASSAKNIQYF. CDR3 in DNA: TGTGCCAGCAGTGCCAAAAACATTCAGTACTTC. The V call is TRBV6-5, the J call TRBJ2-4, with D unclear. V lost 5 bases to trimming and J lost 1 base, with 0 bases between them. The CDR3 totals 11 residues. Germline lookup yields CDR1 MNHEY and CDR2 SVGAGI.

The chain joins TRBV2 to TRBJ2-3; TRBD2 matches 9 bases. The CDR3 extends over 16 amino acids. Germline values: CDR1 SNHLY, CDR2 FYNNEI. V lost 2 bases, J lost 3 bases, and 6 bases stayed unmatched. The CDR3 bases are TGTGCCAGCAGTGAATATTTAGCGGGAGCGACAGATACGCAGTATTTT. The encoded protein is CASSEYLAGATDTQYF.

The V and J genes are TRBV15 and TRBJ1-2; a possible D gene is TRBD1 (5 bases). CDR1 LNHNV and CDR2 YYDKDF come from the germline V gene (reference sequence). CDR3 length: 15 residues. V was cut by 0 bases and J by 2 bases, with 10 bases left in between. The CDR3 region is CATSRENWGNYGYTF. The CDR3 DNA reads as TGTGCCACCAGCAGAGAGAATTGGGGCAACTATGGCTACACCTTC. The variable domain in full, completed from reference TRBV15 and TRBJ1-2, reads DAMVIQNPRYQVTQFGKPVTLSCSQTLNHNVMYWYQQKSSQAPKLLFHYYDKDFNNEADTPDNFQSRRPNTSFCFLDIRSPGLGDTAMYLCATSRENWGNYGYTFGSGTRLTVV.

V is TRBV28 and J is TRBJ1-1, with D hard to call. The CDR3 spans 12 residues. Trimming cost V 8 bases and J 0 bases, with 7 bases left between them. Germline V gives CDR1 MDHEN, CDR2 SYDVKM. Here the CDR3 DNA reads TGTGCCAGCCAGGAGCTGAACACTGAAGCTTTCTTT. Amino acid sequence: CASQELNTEAFF.